Following are 21 T cell receptor beta chains from one sample sequenced in a study of molecular identifiers for immune sequencing clone quantification. TCRdb called the PCR reads again in MiXCR, with one record for every CDR3 protein. Among 80,000 to 95,000 distinct CDR3 sequences, about 20% were seen once, and the ten largest hold 0.75% to 0.95%. Sequencing was done on a sample of naive CD8+ T cells from blood, with Jurkat cell RNA spiked in. Subset indicated: FACS-sorted CD8+CD4-CCR7+CD45RA+ naive T cells. The receptors derive from a human donor in good health. Some libraries in this study had Jurkat cell RNA spiked in.

This clonotype occurred many times. The chain is built from TRBV12-3 or TRBV12-4 and TRBJ1-5, with TRBD1 identical over 7 bases. This CDR3 is 14 amino acids long. V was pared by 5 bases and J by 3 bases, with 4 bases of the junction left unmatched. Here the CDR3 reads CASSLGGLNQPQHF. In DNA form, the CDR3 reads TGTGCCAGCAGTCTAGGGGGCCTCAATCAGCCCCAGCATTTT.

This clonotype occurred many times. The V call is TRBV5-1, the J call TRBJ1-2; 9 bases are a match to TRBD1. CDR1 SGHRS and CDR2 YFSETQ come from the germline V gene. The junction had 5 bases not matched to a gene; V was cut back by 3 bases and J by 8 bases. CDR3 length: 13 amino acids. This CDR3 reads CASSSGQGPGYTF. The CDR3 nucleotides read TGCGCCAGCAGCTCGGGACAGGGCCCCGGCTACACCTTC.

The chain recombines TRBV29-1 with TRBJ2-7, with D unclear. The CDR3 runs 12 residues. Trimming took off 6 bases at V and 1 base at J, with 10 bases between the two ends. CDR1 is SQVTM, CDR2 ANQGSEA, per germline. In nucleotides, the CDR3 is TGCAGCGTAGAATGGGATTCCTACGAGCAGTACTTC. Translated, it gives CSVEWDSYEQYF.

In its sample, this clonotype was seen a few times. Given a much more abundant clone one base away, this may be a read error. V and J are TRBV29-1 and TRBJ2-1, with TRBD2 matching 7 bases. The length of the CDR3 is 15 residues. From germline, CDR1 is SQVTM and CDR2 ANQGSEA. With V trimmed by 8 bases and J by 5 bases, 15 bases remained unmatched. Here the CDR3 DNA reads TGCAGCTCGCGCTCCGGGACTATCGATCACAATGAGCAGTTCTTC. It encodes CSSRSGTIDHNEQFF.

This clonotype was seen only once. A read error is possible here, since a much larger clone lies one base away. The rearrangement uses TRBV29-1 and TRBJ1-2, with D possibly TRBD1 on 6 matching bases. Germline loops: CDR1 SQVTM, CDR2 ANQGSEA. The length of the CDR3 is 12 residues. V lost 3 bases, J lost 3 bases, and 8 bases lay in between. The CDR3 here is CSVEGADYGYTF. The DNA for the CDR3 is TGCAGCGTTGAGGGGGCAGACTATGGCTACACCTTC.

This clonotype was detected many times. V gene TRBV12-3 or TRBV12-4 combines with J gene TRBJ1-1; D is possibly TRBD1 (6 bases). The CDR3 consists of 15 residues. V lost 6 bases and J 1 base, leaving 15 bases between the germline ends. CDR3 DNA: TGTGCCAGCAGCCCCTTTAGGACAGCGAACACTGAAGCTTTCTTT. Amino acids: CASSPFRTANTEAFF.

In its sample, this clonotype was seen many times. The gene calls are TRBV30 and TRBJ1-4; 8 positions agree with TRBD1. The V gene's germline CDR1 is GTSNPN and CDR2 SVGIG (reference sequence). The V gene end was trimmed by 5 bases and the J gene end by 4 bases; junction bases not matched to a gene: 0. The CDR3 has 12 amino acids. The CDR3 nucleotides are TGTGCCTGGGGACAGGGTAATGAAAAACTGTTTTTT. It yields the protein CAWGQGNEKLFF. Based on the CDR3 plus reference TRBV30 and TRBJ1-4, the full variable domain is SQTIHQWPATLVQPVGSPLSLECTVEGTSNPNLYWYRQAAGRGLQLLFYSVGIGQISSEVPQNLSASRPQDRQFILSSKKLLLSDSGFYLCAWGQGNEKLFFGSGTQLSVL.

This clonotype was observed many times. The gene calls are TRBV3-1 and TRBJ2-7; the D is unclear. Per the germline V gene, CDR1 is LGHDT and CDR2 is YNNKEL (reference sequence). The CDR3 extends over 12 amino acids. V was clipped by 1 base and J by 1 base, with 2 bases between them. The DNA of the CDR3 is TGTGCCAGCAGCCAAGTGTCCTACGAGCAGTACTTC. This translates into CASSQVSYEQYF.

This clonotype turned up a few times. A read error may be the cause here, since a much bigger clone is one base away. The V gene is TRBV7-9, the J gene TRBJ1-4, with 7 bases aligning to TRBD1. Trimming cost V 5 bases and J 8 bases; bases outside gene matches: 5. This CDR3 is built from 13 residues. Germline assignment: CDR1 SEHNR and CDR2 FQNEAQ (reference sequence). CDR3 DNA: TGTGCCAGCAGCACGACAGGGAGGGAAAAACTGTTTTTT. Protein sequence: CASSTTGREKLFF.

This clonotype was detected many times. The CDR3 region has the DNA TGCAGCGTTGATAACTCAGCGGAGTGGGGCACAGATACGCAGTATTTT. Residues: CSVDNSAEWGTDTQYF. This sequence joins TRBV29-1 and TRBJ2-3; D perhaps matches TRBD2 (5 bases). Looked up from germline, CDR1 is SQVTM and CDR2 is ANQGSEA. Trimming took off 3 bases at V and 1 base at J, with 17 bases between the two ends. This CDR3 has 16 amino acids.

This clonotype was picked up many times. The genes are TRBV2 and TRBJ1-1, with D possibly matching TRBD1 (6 bases). The V gene lost 6 bases and the J gene lost 7 bases, with 18 bases spanning the gap. Germline-derived CDR1 and CDR2 are SNHLY and FYNNEI. The CDR3 extends over 14 amino acids. The chain's CDR3 is CASSYIGQTIEAFF. The CDR3 bases are TGTGCCAGCAGCTACATCGGACAGACAATTGAAGCTTTCTTT.

There are a few counts of this clonotype. V and J are TRBV12-3 or TRBV12-4 and TRBJ2-2; D remains unclear. This CDR3 is built from 16 residues. V was clipped by 5 bases and J by 0 bases, with 13 bases between them. The CDR3 DNA reads as TGTGCCAGCAGTCCACAGCTACCCGCGAACACCGGGGAGCTGTTTTTT. Translated, it gives CASSPQLPANTGELFF.

Ten or more counts support this clonotype. The rearrangement joins TRBV29-1 to TRBJ1-1; TRBD1 matches at 7 bases. Germline V gene sequence: CDR1 SQVTM, CDR2 ANQGSEA. The CDR3 has 14 residues. After removal of 3 bases from V and 4 bases from J, the junction contained 8 bases not matched to a gene. Written as DNA, the CDR3 is TGCAGCGTTGACATGCGCGCAGGGGGCACTGAAGCTTTCTTT. Its protein product is CSVDMRAGGTEAFF. Full variable domain (remainder filled in from reference TRBV29-1 and TRBJ1-1): SAVISQKPSRDICQRGTSLTIQCQVDSQVTMMFWYRQQPGQSLTLIATANQGSEATYESGFVIDKFPISRPNLTFSTLTVSNMSPEDSSIYLCSVDMRAGGTEAFFGQGTRLTVV.

The sample holds a few counts of this clonotype. This sequence joins TRBV4-1 and TRBJ2-3; D gene uncertain. The V gene's germline CDR1 is MGHRA and CDR2 YSYEKL. With 6 bases removed from V and 3 bases from J, the gap between germline ends came to 10 bases. The length of the CDR3 is 13 residues. The DNA of the CDR3 is TGCGCCAGCAGTCACCGCAAGACAGATACGCAGTATTTT. Translating gives CASSHRKTDTQYF.

Comments on this clonotype: This may be a read error, as it is one base from a much larger clone. This sequence joins TRBV4-1 and TRBJ1-6; the D gene is possibly TRBD1 (5 bases). Germline values: CDR1 MGHRA, CDR2 YSYEKL. This CDR3 contains 16 residues. Here the CDR3 DNA reads TGCGCCAGCAGCCAACCCGGGGCAGTCTATAATCCACCCCTCCACTTT. Protein sequence: CASSQPGAVYNPPLHF.

This clonotype was picked up many times. The chain employs TRBV30 and TRBJ2-5, with 8 bases lining up with TRBD2. V trimming: 2 bases; J trimming: 4 bases; junction bases outside the gene matches: 3. Germline CDR1 is GTSNPN and CDR2 is SVGIG (reference sequence). CDR3 length: 13 amino acids. The CDR3 protein is CAWSITSGETQYF. The CDR3 bases are TGTGCCTGGAGTATAACTAGCGGAGAGACCCAGTACTTC. Full variable domain (outside the CDR3, taken from reference TRBV30 and TRBJ2-5): SQTIHQWPATLVQPVGSPLSLECTVEGTSNPNLYWYRQAAGRGLQLLFYSVGIGQISSEVPQNLSASRPQDRQFILSSKKLLLSDSGFYLCAWSITSGETQYFGPGTRLLVL.

Ten or more counts support this clonotype. V gene TRBV12-3 or TRBV12-4 combines with J gene TRBJ2-7; a possible D gene is TRBD1 (5 bases). The CDR3 has 12 residues. V lost 5 bases and J 3 bases, leaving 8 bases between the germline ends. This chain's CDR3 is CASSPQGYEQYF. DNA for the CDR3: TGTGCCAGCAGTCCCCAGGGCTACGAGCAGTACTTC.

This clonotype has ten or more counts. The chain employs TRBV7-9 and TRBJ2-6, with 9 nucleotides matching TRBD1. Germline CDR1 reads SEHNR; CDR2 reads FQNEAQ (reference sequence). This CDR3 spans 18 amino acids. V shed 0 bases, J shed 1 base, and the junction held 4 bases outside the gene matches. CDR3 sequence: CASSLADRGGSGANVLTF. CDR3 in DNA: TGTGCCAGCAGCTTAGCGGACAGGGGAGGATCTGGGGCCAACGTCCTGACTTTC.

In regard to this clonotype: A single base separates this from a much larger clone, so it may be a read error. The chain uses TRBV10-3 and TRBJ1-4; D not resolved. CDR3 length: 15 amino acids. From germline, CDR1 is ENHRY and CDR2 SYGVKD. Between the trimmed V and J ends, which lost 6 bases and 7 bases, there was a span of 18 bases. This CDR3 is CAISEQSSGSEKLFF. CDR3 bases: TGTGCCATCAGCGAACAGAGCTCGGGTTCTGAAAAACTGTTTTTT.

As regards this clonotype: A much larger clone lies one base from this, so it may be a read error. V gene TRBV5-4 combines with J gene TRBJ2-1; D not resolved. V lost 2 bases and J 8 bases, leaving 14 bases between the germline ends. The CDR3 consists of 14 residues. Per the germline V gene, CDR1 is SGHNT and CDR2 is YYREEE (reference sequence). CDR3 DNA: TGTGCCAGCAGCTTCCGCGGTTCGCTCGATGAGCAGTTCTTC. This sequence encodes CASSFRGSLDEQFF.

There are many counts of this clonotype. The chain employs TRBV7-2 and TRBJ2-7; TRBD1 agrees at 7 bases. V was pared by 4 bases and J by 0 bases, with 3 bases of the junction left unmatched. This CDR3 contains 14 residues. CDR1 and CDR2 (germline): SGHTA, FQGNSA. The CDR3 region is CASSSRDSSYEQYF. Here the CDR3 DNA reads TGTGCCAGCAGCTCACGGGACAGCTCCTACGAGCAGTACTTC.